A selection of T cell receptor beta chains follows, all from one sample in a study of persistence of HIV-infected CD4 T cells. Their specific antigens are unknown. Profiled with immunoSEQ multiplex PCR; TCRdb holds only in-frame clones, not every one. The sample holds about 60,000 clones; approximately 75% are singletons and the top ten take around 1.7%. Sequencing was performed on CD4+ T cells sorted from PBMCs after 18-hour stimulation, taken from a patient who received antiretroviral therapy. The receptor set was obtained from an adult man with HIV who was CMV-seropositive. Each CDR3 is given with its conserved first and last residue. A D gene is named only where the DNA matches it firmly. Rows give clone size only sometimes, using once, few, many, or a class for an expanded clone.

DNA | CDR3 | J | D | size | length | V
TGTGCCAGTAGTATCGGGCCGGGACAGGGAGCCTATGGCTACACCTTC | CASSIGPGQGAYGYTF | TRBJ1-2 | TRBD1 | NA | 16 | TRBV19
TGCGCCCCCGGCCTAAAGGAGGAGGATGGGGAAAAACTGTTTTTT | CAPGLKEEDGEKLFF | TRBJ1-4 | NA | few | 15 | TRBV10-1
TGTGCCAGCAGCCTCCAGGGGGCAAGCGGCAATCAGCCCCAGCATTTT | CASSLQGASGNQPQHF | TRBJ1-5 | TRBD1 | few | 16 | TRBV6-6
TGTGCCAGCAGTTCGCTGGGGGTTAACTATGGCTACACCTTC | CASSSLGVNYGYTF | TRBJ1-2 | NA | NA | 14 | TRBV6-5
TGTGCCAGCAGAGGGGGGGCTTTCGGGGAGCTGTTTTTT | CASRGGAFGELFF | TRBJ2-2 | NA | NA | 13 | TRBV6-5
TGTGCCAGCAGTGGACAGGGAAGTGAAGCTTTCTTT | CASSGQGSEAFF | TRBJ1-1 | TRBD1 | few | 12 | TRBV2
TGTGCCAGCAGTGAAGTAGGAGGGAGACAGGGGAACTACGAGCAGTACTTC | CASSEVGGRQGNYEQYF | TRBJ2-7 | TRBD1 | NA | 17 | TRBV2
TGTGCCAGCTCACCACCGGGGGTAGCGGGGAGCACAGATACGCAGTATTTT | CASSPPGVAGSTDTQYF | TRBJ2-3 | TRBD2 | few | 17 | TRBV18
TGCGCCAGCAGCCAGGAACACGGACAGGGCAGGGAGACCCAGTACTTC | CASSQEHGQGRETQYF | TRBJ2-5 | TRBD1 | NA | 16 | TRBV5-1
TGTGCCAGCAGCGTAGGTGGCAGGGCTAACACCGGGGAGCTGTTTTTT | CASSVGGRANTGELFF | TRBJ2-2 | NA | NA | 16 | TRBV9
TGTGCCAGCAGTCGAACGGGTGAGCAGTTCTTC | CASSRTGEQFF | TRBJ2-1 | NA | NA | 11 | TRBV12-3/TRBV12-4
TGTGCCAGCAGCCCAACAGGGGGCTCGAACTATGGCTACACCTTC | CASSPTGGSNYGYTF | TRBJ1-2 | TRBD1 | NA | 15 | TRBV3-1/TRBV3-2
TGCGCCAGCAGCTTGTATGGTCTAGCGGGGTTAATCGATGAGCAGTTCTTC | CASSLYGLAGLIDEQFF | TRBJ2-1 | TRBD2 | NA | 17 | TRBV5-1
TGTGCCAGCTCACCAGGACTCACAGATACGCAGTATTTT | CASSPGLTDTQYF | TRBJ2-3 | NA | NA | 13 | TRBV18
TGTGCCAGCAGCCAAGAGGCGGGACAGATGACCCAGAACACTGAAGCTTTCTTT | CASSQEAGQMTQNTEAFF | TRBJ1-1 | TRBD1 | NA | 18 | TRBV3-1/TRBV3-2
TGTGCCAGCTCACCACCGGTGGGGTCAAACTATGGCTACACCTTC | CASSPPVGSNYGYTF | TRBJ1-2 | NA | NA | 15 | TRBV18
TGCGCCAGCAGCTTGGGGGGGTCGCCCACCGGGGAGCTGTTTTTT | CASSLGGSPTGELFF | TRBJ2-2 | NA | NA | 15 | TRBV5-1
TGTGCCACCAGTGATTCCGGGGGTAACACCGGGGAGCTGTTTTTT | CATSDSGGNTGELFF | TRBJ2-2 | NA | NA | 15 | TRBV24-1
TGTGCCAGCAGCTTTGGGACAGCGAATCAGCCCCAGCATTTT | CASSFGTANQPQHF | TRBJ1-5 | TRBD1 | NA | 14 | TRBV7-9
TGTGCCAGCCCAAGGGCTAGCGGGGGCCCTAGGACCCAGTACTTC | CASPRASGGPRTQYF | TRBJ2-5 | TRBD2 | NA | 15 | TRBV7-3